This T cell receptor (beta chain) was profiled in a study of blood T cells in healthy people across ages. Study-wide points: Strong correlation linked observed beta diversity and percent naive T cells. The unsorted PBMCs prevented any conclusive comparison of naive versus antigen-experienced cells.

The CDR3 runs to 16 residues. CDR1 and CDR2 (germline): MNHNS, SASEGT. V shed 4 bases and J shed 3 bases, with 18 bases lying between them. Primed by a sample-barcoded 5' primer and a J-beta primer mix, a second PCR proceeded for 7 to 11 cycles. The yield of each sample was at least 3 million CDR3-containing paired-end reads. TCRdb reprocessed the 5' RACE reads with MiXCR, giving one entry per CDR3 protein. The data show fewer than 700,000 distinct CDR3 sequences, less than 45% seen once. A minimum of 6 micrograms of total RNA was extracted per sample. On this clonotype: What it recognizes is unknown. This may be a read error, as it is one base from a much larger clone.

The chain recombines TRBV6-1 with TRBJ1-2; TRBD1 might be the D (6 bases). Sequencing input: blood. The origin of this receptor is a man at least 80 years old in good health. The CDR3 DNA reads as TGTGCCAGCAGTGGTGGAGCCAACAGGGCCGACTATGGCTACACCTTC. Its translation is CASSGGANRADYGYTF.